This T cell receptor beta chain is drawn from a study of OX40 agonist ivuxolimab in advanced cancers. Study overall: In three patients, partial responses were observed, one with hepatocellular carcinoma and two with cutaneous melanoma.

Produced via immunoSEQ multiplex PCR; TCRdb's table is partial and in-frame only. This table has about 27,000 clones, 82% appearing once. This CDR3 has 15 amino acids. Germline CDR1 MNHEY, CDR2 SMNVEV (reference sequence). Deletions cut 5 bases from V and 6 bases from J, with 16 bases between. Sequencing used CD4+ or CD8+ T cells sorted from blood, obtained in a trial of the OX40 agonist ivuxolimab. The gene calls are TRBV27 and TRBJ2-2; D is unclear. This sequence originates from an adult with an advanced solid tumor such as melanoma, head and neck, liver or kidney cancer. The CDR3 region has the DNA TGTGCCAGCAGTCCCGGGCCCCACCCTCCCGGGGAGCTGTTTTTT. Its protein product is CASSPGPHPPGELFF.